Listed here are 28 T cell receptor beta chains from one sample, sequenced in a study of shared clonotypes between healthy human individuals. Sequencing used immunoSEQ multiplex PCR; TCRdb keeps in-frame clones, though not all of them. The table includes about 490,000 clones, 70% to 85% detected once. Sequenced material: PBMCs. These receptors all stem from a woman in her 40s in good health. Some clones in this sample may be carry-over from other donors' samples.

The J gene is TRBJ2-6, the V gene TRBV7-3; D ambiguous. Germline CDR1 and CDR2: SGHTA and FQGTGA. The CDR3 loop spans 15 amino acids. Trimming cost V 5 bases and J 2 bases, with 10 bases left between them. The CDR3 DNA follows: TGTGCCAGCAGCGACCGGAGTCCTGGGGCCAACGTCCTGACTTTC. This sequence encodes CASSDRSPGANVLTF.

The chain recombines TRBV7-6 with TRBJ1-2; D unclear. Germline loops: CDR1 SGHVS, CDR2 FNYEAQ. V was trimmed by 6 bases and J by 8 bases, leaving 13 bases between them. The length of the CDR3 is 12 residues. The CDR3 loop reads CASSPITRGYTF. The CDR3 DNA reads TGTGCCAGCAGTCCCATCACGAGGGGCTACACCTTC.

V is TRBV28 and J is TRBJ2-1, with a tentative D call TRBD2 (6 bases). CDR1 is MDHEN and CDR2 is SYDVKM in the germline V gene. V was shortened by 5 bases and J by 8 bases, with 31 bases between the two germline ends. The CDR3 has 19 residues. The CDR3 here is CASSLSSVLGGESLDEQFF. The CDR3 nucleotides read TGTGCCAGCAGTCTCTCCTCCGTTTTGGGGGGTGAGAGTCTGGATGAGCAGTTCTTC.

V gene TRBV30 combines with J gene TRBJ2-6; 9 bases align to TRBD2. The J segment lost 0 bases and the V segment lost 2 bases, leaving 5 bases of the junction unmatched. Germline V CDR1 and CDR2: GTSNPN, SVGIG (reference sequence). The length of the CDR3 is 17 residues. This CDR3 is CAWSRTSDRSGANVLTF. DNA for the CDR3: TGTGCCTGGAGTAGGACTAGCGACCGCTCTGGGGCCAACGTCCTGACTTTC.

V is TRBV9 and J is TRBJ2-2; 11 bases are shared with TRBD2. Looked up from germline, CDR1 is SGDLS and CDR2 is YYNGEE. This CDR3 is 18 amino acids long. Unmatched junction bases numbered 8, after V lost 2 bases and J lost 2 bases. CDR3 bases: TGTGCCAGCAGCGTTGGAGGACTAGCGGGCCCAAACACCGGGGAGCTGTTTTTT. It encodes CASSVGGLAGPNTGELFF.

The chain couples TRBV5-1 to TRBJ1-4, with 9 bases lining up with TRBD1. The CDR3 has 14 amino acids. The germline gives CDR1 SGHRS, CDR2 YFSETQ. Trimming at V came to 6 bases and at J to 7 bases, leaving 7 bases not matched to a gene. For the CDR3, the DNA is TGCGCCAGCACTATGACAGGGGGAACTGAAAAACTGTTTTTT. This codes for CASTMTGGTEKLFF.

The rearrangement links TRBV6-1 to TRBJ1-6; 9 nucleotides align to TRBD1. Germline CDR1 MNHNS, CDR2 SASEGT. Trimming removed 4 bases from V and 1 base from J; junction bases left unmatched: 8. CDR3 length: 18 amino acids. In nucleotides, the CDR3 is TGTGCCAGCAGTGCACAGGGGGCGTTTGGGTCCTATAATTCACCCCTCCACTTT. Its protein product is CASSAQGAFGSYNSPLHF.

The chain is built from TRBV5-1 and TRBJ2-7, with D perhaps TRBD1 or TRBD2 (5 bases each). V was pared by 0 bases and J by 5 bases, with 18 bases between. Per the germline V gene, CDR1 is SGHRS and CDR2 is YFSETQ. This CDR3 contains 16 residues. In DNA, the CDR3 is TGCGCCAGCAGCTTGGCCGGGTCGGGACCCCCGAACGAGCAGTACTTC. It translates to CASSLAGSGPPNEQYF.

The V and J genes are TRBV29-1 and TRBJ1-4; possibly TRBD1 for D (6 bases). The CDR3 is made up of 13 amino acids. Germline V lookup: CDR1 SQVTM, CDR2 ANQGSEA. Trimming took 4 bases from V and 4 from J, leaving 10 bases between them. CDR3 sequence (DNA): TGCAGCGTTGCAGGGGAGGGTAATGAAAAACTGTTTTTT. It specifies CSVAGEGNEKLFF.

This chain joins TRBV7-6 and TRBJ2-7, with D possibly TRBD2 on 7 matching bases. V shed 2 bases and J shed 5 bases, with 13 bases lying between them. The CDR3 has 14 amino acids. CDR1 is SGHVS and CDR2 is FNYEAQ in the germline V gene. The DNA of the CDR3 is TGTGCCAGCAGCTTAACAGGGAGGGAGGACGAGCAGTACTTC. Protein sequence: CASSLTGREDEQYF.

V usage is TRBV5-1 and J usage is TRBJ2-3; TRBD2 matches 7 bases. The junction had 2 bases not matched to a gene; V was cut back by 0 bases and J by 1 base. The CDR3 spans 15 residues. The V gene's germline CDR1 is SGHRS and CDR2 YFSETQ. CDR3 sequence reads: CASSLGGSGTDTQYF. The DNA for the CDR3 is TGCGCCAGCAGCTTGGGCGGGAGCGGCACAGATACGCAGTATTTT.

This clone showed up many times. The V and J genes are TRBV10-2 and TRBJ2-7; 9 bases match TRBD2. J was trimmed by 6 bases and V by 8 bases; bases with no gene match: 8. Looked up from germline, CDR1 is WSHSY and CDR2 is SAAADI. This CDR3 contains 13 residues. The CDR3 here is CASRAGGPFEQYF. As DNA, the CDR3 is TGCGCCAGCCGGGCGGGAGGGCCTTTCGAGCAGTACTTC.

The V call is TRBV4-3, the J call TRBJ2-3; 10 positions agree with TRBD1. Trimming removed 4 bases from V and 5 bases from J; junction bases left unmatched: 3. Germline CDR1 LGHNA, CDR2 YSLEER. The CDR3 totals 14 residues. The CDR3 is CASSRRTGGDTQYF. DNA for the CDR3: TGCGCCAGCAGCCGGAGGACAGGGGGAGATACGCAGTATTTT.

This sequence joins TRBV7-9 and TRBJ2-1; 8 bases line up with TRBD2. Trimming took 5 bases from V and 6 from J; bases not matched to a gene: 9. CDR1 is SEHNR, CDR2 FQNEAQ, per germline (reference sequence). The length of the CDR3 is 15 residues. Here the CDR3 reads CASSLSGDTGNEQFF. The DNA of the CDR3 is TGTGCCAGCAGCCTTAGCGGGGACACAGGCAATGAGCAGTTCTTC.

The V and J genes are TRBV9 and TRBJ1-4; D remains unclear. CDR1 and CDR2 from the germline V gene are SGDLS and YYNGEE. Trimming cost V 3 bases and J 3 bases, with 15 bases left between them. The CDR3 contains 16 residues. CDR3 residues: CASSEGSSVPNEKLFF. The CDR3 nucleotides read TGTGCCAGCAGCGAGGGAAGCAGCGTACCTAATGAAAAACTGTTTTTT.

The sample holds a few counts of this clone. The sample carries other DNA sequences with the same CDR3. V gene TRBV9 combines with J gene TRBJ2-1; no firm D call. V was cut by 0 bases and J by 6 bases, with 4 bases left in between. The CDR3 extends over 12 amino acids. Germline V gene sequence: CDR1 SGDLS, CDR2 YYNGEE. The CDR3, as DNA: TGTGCCAGCAGCGTAGTTTTCAATGAGCAGTTCTTC. This gives the protein CASSVVFNEQFF.

The chain recombines TRBV7-2 with TRBJ1-3; 7 bases align to TRBD1. This CDR3 spans 14 amino acids. Germline CDR1 and CDR2: SGHTA and FQGNSA. V trimming: 0 bases; J trimming: 4 bases; junction bases outside the gene matches: 0. The DNA of the CDR3 is TGTGCCAGCAGCTTAGCGGGACAGGGAAACACCATATATTTT. Translation: CASSLAGQGNTIYF.

V usage is TRBV7-2 and J usage is TRBJ2-4, with D tentatively TRBD2 (6 bases). The CDR3 extends over 15 amino acids. The germline CDR1 and CDR2 sequences are SGHTA and FQGNSA. Between the trimmed V and J ends, which lost 1 base and 7 bases, there was a span of 14 bases. CDR3 protein: CASSLVGSGGNIQYF. CDR3 coding DNA: TGTGCCAGCAGCTTAGTCGGGAGTGGGGGTAACATTCAGTACTTC.

The chain employs TRBV7-3 and TRBJ2-2, with 7 bases identical to TRBD1. The J segment lost 3 bases and the V segment lost 8 bases, leaving 6 bases of the junction unmatched. Germline V gene lookup returns CDR1 SGHTA and CDR2 FQGTGA. This CDR3 has 14 amino acids. The CDR3 DNA sequence: TGTGCCAGCCAGGACAGGTTCGACACCGGGGAGCTGTTTTTT. Protein product: CASQDRFDTGELFF.

This sequence joins TRBV11-3 and TRBJ2-3, with 8 bases fitting TRBD2. Germline-derived CDR1 and CDR2 are SGHNT and YENEEA. The V and J ends lost 4 bases and 3 bases, in that order; junction bases with no gene match: 3. The CDR3 extends over 14 amino acids. Here the CDR3 reads CASSSRGGTDTQYF. CDR3 nucleotides: TGTGCCAGCAGCTCCCGGGGGGGGACAGATACGCAGTATTTT.

The gene calls are TRBV18 and TRBJ2-2, with a tentative D call TRBD1 (5 bases). The CDR3 totals 17 residues. Germline assignment: CDR1 KGHSH and CDR2 LQKENI. V was pared by 3 bases and J by 1 base, with 15 bases between. CDR3 sequence (DNA): TGTGCCAGCTCACCTCTACAGGATGCTAGGAACACCGGGGAGCTGTTTTTT. Protein: CASSPLQDARNTGELFF.

The chain links TRBV5-1 to TRBJ2-5; D unclear. V shed 1 base and J shed 5 bases, with 12 bases lying between them. Germline loops: CDR1 SGHRS, CDR2 YFSETQ. The CDR3 runs to 14 residues. CDR3 region: CASSLPTSGETQYF. The CDR3 DNA reads TGCGCCAGCAGCTTGCCTACGTCCGGGGAGACCCAGTACTTC.

The rearrangement joins TRBV27 to TRBJ1-2, with 7 nucleotides matching TRBD1. This CDR3 has 16 amino acids. Losses at the gene ends were 3 bases for V and 0 bases for J; bases not matched to a gene: 7. The V gene's germline CDR1 is MNHEY and CDR2 SMNVEV (reference sequence). This chain's CDR3 is CASSFTRQGPNYGYTF. CDR3 sequence (DNA): TGTGCCAGCAGTTTCACTCGACAGGGACCTAACTATGGCTACACCTTC.

This clone was observed a few times. The chain links TRBV11-2 to TRBJ1-5; no reliable D call. This CDR3 region has 12 residues. CDR1 is SGHAT, CDR2 FQNNGV, per germline. V was cut by 1 base and J by 3 bases, with 1 base left in between. Here the CDR3 reads CASSLANQPQHF. The CDR3 nucleotides read TGTGCCAGCAGCTTAGCCAATCAGCCCCAGCATTTT. Full variable domain (remainder filled in from reference TRBV11-2 and TRBJ1-5): EAGVAQSPRYKIIEKRQSVAFWCNPISGHATLYWYQQILGQGPKLLIQFQNNGVVDDSQLPKDRFSAERLKGVDSTLKIQPAKLEDSAVYLCASSLANQPQHFGDGTRLSIL.

This clone is a singleton in its sample. The chain uses TRBV11-1 and TRBJ1-1, with D tentatively TRBD1 (5 bases). CDR3 length: 13 amino acids. The V end lost 2 bases, the J end lost 10 bases, and 14 bases lay between the germline ends. In germline, CDR1 is SGHAT, CDR2 FQDESV (reference sequence). This chain's CDR3 is CASSLRQTFRAFF. In DNA, the CDR3 is TGTGCCAGCAGCTTACGACAGACTTTCCGAGCTTTCTTT.

This clone has just a few counts. V gene TRBV6-5 combines with J gene TRBJ1-3, with unresolved D. The CDR3 consists of 13 residues. Trimming took 4 bases from V and 1 from J, leaving 5 bases between them. From germline, CDR1 is MNHEY and CDR2 SVGAGI. The CDR3 nucleotides read TGTGCCAGCAGTTGGAGATCTGGAAACACCATATATTTT. Its protein product is CASSWRSGNTIYF.

The rearrangement uses TRBV19 and TRBJ2-1; either TRBD1 or TRBD2 may supply D (5 bases each). The germline gives CDR1 LNHDA, CDR2 SQIVND (reference sequence). The CDR3 has 14 amino acids. V was trimmed by 4 bases and J by 4 bases, leaving 11 bases between them. In DNA, the CDR3 is TGTGCCAGTAGTAGGGGCGGGCCTTACAATGAGCAGTTCTTC. It yields the protein CASSRGGPYNEQFF.

A single count supports this clone. This chain links TRBV5-1 with TRBJ2-2, with D possibly being TRBD2 (7 bases). CDR1 and CDR2 from the germline V gene are SGHRS and YFSETQ. The V gene lost 2 bases and the J gene lost 5 bases, with 16 bases spanning the gap. CDR3 size: 16 residues. The CDR3 DNA is TGCGCCAGCAGCTTCGGTTCCAGGGGAGGGACCGGGGAGCTGTTTTTT. Its translation is CASSFGSRGGTGELFF.